The 14 T cell receptor beta chains below were found in one sample sequenced in a study of blood T cell repertoires in COVID-19. Method: immunoSEQ multiplex PCR; TCRdb's copy keeps in-frame clones and lacks some. Of more than 60,000 clones in the sample, around 82% were seen once. Sequencing was performed on peripheral blood. The source is a man aged 55 to 70 with acute or convalescent COVID-19.

The chain links TRBV21-1 to TRBJ2-1; TRBD1 is the table's D call and was not checked against the DNA. TRBV21-1 is noted as a pseudogene. This CDR3 has 14 residues. CDR3 residues: CASWGDRGRNEQFF. In nucleotides, the CDR3 is TGTGCCAGCTGGGGGGACAGGGGGCGGAATGAGCAGTTCTTC.

This clone appeared a single time. This chain joins TRBV30 and TRBJ1-1; D might be TRBD1 (6 bases). The germline gives CDR1 GTSNPN, CDR2 SVGIG (reference sequence). The CDR3 covers 14 residues. Trimming removed 8 bases at V and 5 bases at J, with 21 bases between. CDR3 loop: CAGGGQGTGTEAFF. For the CDR3, the DNA is TGTGCCGGGGGGGGCCAGGGGACGGGAACTGAAGCTTTCTTT.

In its sample, this clone was seen once. The chain recombines TRBV7-3 with TRBJ2-5; 13 nucleotides agree with TRBD2. The CDR3 has 16 residues. The J segment lost 2 bases and the V segment lost 2 bases, leaving 2 bases of the junction unmatched. The germline gives CDR1 SGHTA, CDR2 FQGTGA. The DNA for the CDR3 is TGTGCCAGCAGCTTAGGGACTAGCGGGGCACAAGAGACCCAGTACTTC. It specifies CASSLGTSGAQETQYF.

The chain carries TRBV19 and TRBJ2-7; D possibly corresponds to TRBD1 (5 bases). CDR1 is LNHDA and CDR2 is SQIVND in the germline V gene (reference sequence). The CDR3 is 14 residues long. With 6 bases removed from V and 0 bases from J, the gap between germline ends came to 12 bases. CDR3 amino acids: CASRRGDGSYEQYF. CDR3 in DNA: TGTGCCAGTAGAAGGGGCGACGGCTCCTACGAGCAGTACTTC. Filled out from reference TRBV19 and TRBJ2-7, the complete variable domain reads DGGITQSPKYLFRKEGQNVTLSCEQNLNHDAMYWYRQDPGQGLRLIYYSQIVNDFQKGDIAEGYSVSREKKESFPLTVTSAQKNPTAFYLCASRRGDGSYEQYFGPGTRLTVT.

The V gene is TRBV7-9, the J gene TRBJ1-1, with D possibly being TRBD1 (6 bases). Per germline, CDR1 SEHNR and CDR2 FQNEAQ (reference sequence). The CDR3 loop spans 16 amino acids. The V gene lost 5 bases and the J gene lost 3 bases, with 19 bases spanning the gap. CDR3 bases: TGTGCCAGCAGCCCCACGAAGGGGGGGAGGGACACTGAAGCTTTCTTT. It is translated as CASSPTKGGRDTEAFF.

The chain uses TRBV7-2 and TRBJ2-5; 14 bases map to TRBD2. V was pared by 5 bases and J by 6 bases, with 8 bases of the junction left unmatched. Germline assignment: CDR1 SGHTA and CDR2 FQGNSA. The CDR3 totals 16 residues. CDR3 in DNA: TGTGCCAGCAGCCGCCGAGGGACTAGCGGGGGACAGACCCAGTACTTC. It codes for CASSRRGTSGGQTQYF.

V usage is TRBV19 and J usage is TRBJ1-5; a possible D gene is TRBD1 (5 bases). This CDR3 is built from 16 residues. Germline V gene lookup returns CDR1 LNHDA and CDR2 SQIVND (reference sequence). Trimming cost V 3 bases and J 4 bases, with 16 bases left between them. DNA of the CDR3: TGTGCCAGTAGTATGATTGGACGCGGGGCTAATCAGCCCCAGCATTTT. Residues: CASSMIGRGANQPQHF.

The CDR3 loop reads CASSQADREGSPLHF. The CDR3 nucleotides are TGTGCCAGCAGCCAAGCTGACAGGGAAGGTTCACCCCTCCACTTT. The genes are TRBV3-1 (or the pseudogene TRBV3-2) and TRBJ1-6; 7 bases are shared with TRBD1. Looked up from germline, CDR1 is LGHDT and CDR2 is YNNKEL (reference sequence). V lost 1 base to trimming and J lost 9 bases; unmatched junction nucleotides: 6. The CDR3 totals 15 residues.

The V call is TRBV24-1, the J call TRBJ1-2; D is ambiguous. The CDR3 loop spans 14 amino acids. Germline V lookup: CDR1 KGHDR, CDR2 SFDVKD. Trimming stripped 4 bases from V and 5 bases from J, with 13 bases between. Written as DNA, the CDR3 is TGTGCCACCAGTGACCCTCGGGAGGGATATGGCTACACCTTC. It is translated as CATSDPREGYGYTF.

The chain has TRBV5-6 and TRBJ1-4, with 7 bases aligning to TRBD1. The CDR3 totals 15 residues. Germline trimming cut 5 bases from V and 0 bases from J; bases unmatched to any gene: 4. Germline V gene sequence: CDR1 SGHDT, CDR2 YYEEEE. This CDR3 reads CASRQQGATNEKLFF. In DNA form, the CDR3 reads TGTGCCAGCAGACAGCAGGGGGCAACTAATGAAAAACTGTTTTTT.

The chain joins TRBV6-5 to TRBJ1-2, with D possibly being TRBD1 (6 bases). Germline CDR1 is MNHEY and CDR2 is SVGAGI. The CDR3 covers 13 residues. The germline V and J ends were trimmed by 6 bases and 5 bases, with 13 bases remaining between them. CDR3 nucleotides: TGTGCCAGCAGCGCTGACAGGACTTATGGCTACACCTTC. Protein: CASSADRTYGYTF.

The chain recombines TRBV28 with TRBJ1-1; D possibly corresponds to TRBD1 (5 bases). The CDR3 has 15 amino acids. In germline, CDR1 is MDHEN, CDR2 SYDVKM. Trimming shortened V by 5 bases and J by 2 bases, and 15 bases separated the two germline ends. The CDR3 spells CASSPTSGGNTEAFF. CDR3 sequence (DNA): TGTGCCAGCAGTCCCACCTCCGGGGGAAACACTGAAGCTTTCTTT. The variable domain in full, with the rest retrieved from reference TRBV28 and TRBJ1-1, is DVKVTQSSRYLVKRTGEKVFLECVQDMDHENMFWYRQDPGLGLRLIYFSYDVKMKEKGDIPEGYSVSREKKERFSLILESASTNQTSMYLCASSPTSGGNTEAFFGQGTRLTVV.

As regards this clone: Distinct nucleotide sequences in the sample also encode this CDR3. The CDR3, as DNA: TGCGCCAGCAGCACGCAGGGGGGCTACGAGCAGTACTTC. It encodes CASSTQGGYEQYF. The chain couples TRBV5-1 to TRBJ2-7; D may be TRBD1 (7 bases). V shed 4 bases and J shed 3 bases, with 11 bases lying between them. The length of the CDR3 is 13 residues. The germline V gene encodes CDR1 SGHRS and CDR2 YFSETQ.

The chain combines TRBV7-9 with TRBJ1-6; unclear D gene. Per germline, CDR1 SEHNR and CDR2 FQNEAQ (reference sequence). The CDR3 totals 14 residues. Trimming removed 4 bases from V and 15 bases from J, with 19 bases in between. In DNA, the CDR3 is TGTGCCAGCAGCTCGGCCCAGGCCTTTAGTTACCTCCACTTT. Residues: CASSSAQAFSYLHF.